This T cell receptor (beta chain) is from a study of PD-1 blockade in classical Hodgkin lymphoma. Study observations and caveats: Diminished baseline TCR diversity has been reported in newly diagnosed patients relative to healthy donors. The baseline diversity of complete responders showed similarity to that of newly diagnosed patients.

Notes on this clone: The antigen remains undetermined.

The time point here: cycle 4 day 1 (C4D1), after six to seven weeks of nivolumab. Relapse was seen in all patients after autologous stem cell transplantation, and brentuximab vedotin exposure was variable. The germline CDR1 and CDR2 sequences are SQVTM and ANQGSEA. The CDR3 length is 15 residues. Trimming cost V 4 bases and J 2 bases; bases outside gene matches: 6. TCRdb's table, derived via immunoSEQ multiplex PCR, lists solely in-frame clones and lacks some. The table lists 75,000 to 95,000 clones, approximately 83% of them singletons. The chain combines TRBV29-1 with TRBJ2-3; TRBD2 matches 10 bases. Sequences were derived from peripheral blood mononuclear cells (PBMCs), sampled before the fourth cycle of nivolumab. This clonotype was obtained from a human donor with classical Hodgkin lymphoma. CDR3 loop: CSVVRAGGHTDTQYF. Here the CDR3 DNA reads TGCAGCGTTGTGCGAGCGGGAGGGCACACAGATACGCAGTATTTT.